The 27 T cell receptor beta chains listed next were all sequenced from one sample in a study of cytomegalovirus exposure and HLA in healthy donors. The table came from immunoSEQ multiplex PCR; TCRdb's copy has only in-frame clones and leaves some out. Found here are about 240,000 clones, approximately 86% of them singletons; the top ten hold 1% to 1.5%. The specimen was PBMCs. These receptors were collected from a woman aged 25-40 years in good health and CMV-seropositive.

The rearrangement links TRBV11-1 to TRBJ1-1; D may be TRBD1 (5 bases). CDR1 is SGHAT, CDR2 FQDESV, per germline (reference sequence). This CDR3 spans 13 amino acids. V lost 3 bases to trimming and J lost 1 base, with 6 bases between them. DNA for the CDR3: TGTGCCAGCAGCTTGGGGGGGAACACTGAAGCTTTCTTT. Translating gives CASSLGGNTEAFF.

This clone was picked up one time. The chain carries TRBV19 and TRBJ2-5; 10 bases are a match to TRBD1. In germline, CDR1 is LNHDA, CDR2 SQIVND (reference sequence). V was pared by 4 bases and J by 3 bases, with 8 bases of the junction left unmatched. The CDR3 spans 16 residues. As DNA, the CDR3 is TGTGCCAGTAGTAGCCTGGACAGGGGGGTGGAAGAGACCCAGTACTTC. It translates to CASSSLDRGVEETQYF. The whole variable domain, remainder taken from reference TRBV19 and TRBJ2-5, is DGGITQSPKYLFRKEGQNVTLSCEQNLNHDAMYWYRQDPGQGLRLIYYSQIVNDFQKGDIAEGYSVSREKKESFPLTVTSAQKNPTAFYLCASSSLDRGVEETQYFGPGTRLLVL.

The chain couples TRBV5-1 to TRBJ2-7; 8 bases match TRBD1. The CDR3 runs to 15 residues. CDR1 and CDR2 from the germline V gene are SGHRS and YFSETQ. The V gene end was trimmed by 3 bases and the J gene end by 3 bases; junction bases not matched to a gene: 8. The CDR3, as DNA: TGCGCCAGCAGCTCACTAATGACAGGGGTCTACGAGCAGTACTTC. Protein: CASSSLMTGVYEQYF.

The J gene is TRBJ1-1, the V gene TRBV2; a weak D match, TRBD1 (5 bases). Germline assignment: CDR1 SNHLY and CDR2 FYNNEI. Trimming left V 1 base short and J 4 bases short, with 13 bases between. CDR3 size: 15 residues. CDR3 nucleotides: TGTGCCAGCAGTGAAGTGCCCCAGGGAGGCACTGAAGCTTTCTTT. Amino acid sequence: CASSEVPQGGTEAFF.

This clone was picked up one time. The genes are TRBV10-1 and TRBJ2-3; 8 positions agree with TRBD1. The V and J ends lost 3 bases and 5 bases, in that order; junction bases with no gene match: 4. The CDR3 runs 14 residues. The germline CDR1 and CDR2 sequences are WNHNN and SYGVQD (reference sequence). CDR3 in DNA: TGCGCCAGCAGTGACCAGGGGGCTAAAGATACGCAGTATTTT. Its protein is CASSDQGAKDTQYF.

V usage is TRBV5-4 and J usage is TRBJ1-1; TRBD1 matches at 7 bases. The V segment lost 3 bases and the J segment 1 base; nucleotides outside the gene matches: 3. In germline, CDR1 is SGHNT, CDR2 YYREEE (reference sequence). CDR3 size: 14 residues. CDR3 DNA: TGTGCCAGCAGCTGGGACAGAGGGAACACTGAAGCTTTCTTT. Residues: CASSWDRGNTEAFF.

This clone has more than one count but fewer than ten. The V gene is TRBV18, the J gene TRBJ1-2, with D unclear. CDR3 length: 14 amino acids. V lost 1 base, J lost 2 bases, and 8 bases lay in between. Germline CDR1 KGHSH, CDR2 LQKENI. CDR3 in DNA: TGTGCCAGCTCACCACTGACTGCCAACTATGGCTACACCTTC. Residues: CASSPLTANYGYTF.

V usage is TRBV4-2 and J usage is TRBJ1-1, with 8 bases lining up with TRBD1. The germline CDR1 and CDR2 sequences are LGHNA and YNFKEQ. Trimming removed 8 bases from V and 11 bases from J; junction bases left unmatched: 13. The CDR3 is 13 residues long. CDR3 residues: CASGQGLYVWAFF. The CDR3 bases are TGTGCCAGCGGACAGGGACTATATGTTTGGGCTTTCTTT.

This chain connects TRBV6-1 to TRBJ2-2, with a weak D call TRBD2 (6 bases). V was trimmed by 2 bases and J by 6 bases, leaving 16 bases between them. CDR1 is MNHNS, CDR2 SASEGT, per germline. This CDR3 has 16 residues. The CDR3: CASSERTMGGPGELFF. CDR3 coding DNA: TGTGCCAGCAGTGAAAGAACTATGGGGGGTCCCGGGGAGCTGTTTTTT.

This chain joins TRBV25-1 and TRBJ1-1, with 7 positions matching TRBD1. The trim removed 4 bases at V and 4 bases at J, leaving 12 bases unmatched. CDR1 is MGHDK and CDR2 is SYGVNS in the germline V gene. The CDR3 spans 16 residues. The CDR3 bases are TGTGCCAGCAGTGGATGGACAGGAGGGGTGGGCACTGAAGCTTTCTTT. Its protein is CASSGWTGGVGTEAFF. Filled out from reference TRBV25-1 and TRBJ1-1, the complete variable domain reads EADIYQTPRYLVIGTGKKITLECSQTMGHDKMYWYQQDPGMELHLIHYSYGVNSTEKGDLSSESTVSRIRTEHFPLTLESARPSHTSQYLCASSGWTGGVGTEAFFGQGTRLTVV.

The rearrangement joins TRBV4-1 to TRBJ2-7, with 16 bases matching TRBD2. Trimming cost V 3 bases and J 5 bases; bases outside gene matches: 4. Germline CDR1 and CDR2: MGHRA and YSYEKL. The CDR3 consists of 16 residues. The CDR3 DNA sequence: TGCGCCAGCAGCCAGGGACTAGCGGGAGGGCAAAACGAGCAGTACTTC. Its protein product is CASSQGLAGGQNEQYF.

This chain connects TRBV2 to TRBJ2-3; 10 bases agree with TRBD1. CDR3 length: 14 residues. V was clipped by 6 bases and J by 5 bases; unmatched bases: 5. Germline CDR1 is SNHLY and CDR2 is FYNNEI. The CDR3 protein is CASSEGQGLDTQYF. In DNA, the CDR3 is TGTGCCAGCAGCGAGGGACAGGGGTTAGATACGCAGTATTTT.

The rearrangement uses TRBV2 and TRBJ1-2; tentatively, D is TRBD1 (6 bases). The V end lost 11 bases, the J end lost 10 bases, and 29 bases lay between the germline ends. CDR3 length: 15 amino acids. Germline V lookup: CDR1 SNHLY, CDR2 FYNNEI. CDR3 in amino acids: CAGGAGLNSAGDYTF. In DNA, the CDR3 is TGTGCCGGGGGGGCAGGACTAAACTCGGCCGGGGACTACACCTTC.

The gene calls are TRBV11-2 and TRBJ2-1; TRBD2 aligns across 9 bases. The CDR3 sequence is 17 residues long. Germline trimming cut 0 bases from V and 10 bases from J; bases unmatched to any gene: 13. The germline V gene encodes CDR1 SGHAT and CDR2 FQNNGV. CDR3 amino acids: CASSLDHSGSGVREQFF. Here the CDR3 DNA reads TGTGCCAGCAGCTTAGACCATAGCGGGAGCGGGGTACGGGAGCAGTTCTTC.

The chain couples TRBV9 to TRBJ1-5; unclear D gene. V lost 2 bases and J lost 5, with 8 bases in between. Germline assignment: CDR1 SGDLS and CDR2 YYNGEE. CDR3 length: 13 amino acids. CDR3 DNA: TGTGCCAGCAGCGTGGACGGGGATCAGCCCCAGCATTTT. Its protein is CASSVDGDQPQHF.

The chain is built from TRBV11-1 and TRBJ2-7; TRBD2 is a possible D gene (6 bases). Germline V CDR1 and CDR2: SGHAT, FQDESV (reference sequence). With 0 bases removed from V and 3 bases from J, the gap between germline ends came to 12 bases. This CDR3 is 15 amino acids long. In DNA, the CDR3 is TGTGCCAGCAGCTTAGCCGGGACTCTTGGCTACGAGCAGTACTTC. Protein product: CASSLAGTLGYEQYF.

In its sample, this clone was seen once. V usage is TRBV6-5 and J usage is TRBJ1-2, with D maybe TRBD1 (5 bases). The CDR3 extends over 14 amino acids. In germline, CDR1 is MNHEY, CDR2 SVGAGI. Trimming removed 2 bases at V and 8 bases at J, with 15 bases between. The CDR3 loop reads CASSYGGGANGYTF. As DNA, the CDR3 is TGTGCCAGCAGTTACGGGGGAGGGGCCAACGGCTACACCTTC.

This chain uses TRBV5-4 with TRBJ2-7, with 7 bases matching TRBD2. Unmatched junction bases numbered 3, after V lost 2 bases and J lost 1 base. Germline CDR1 is SGHNT and CDR2 is YYREEE (reference sequence). There are 14 residues in the CDR3. The CDR3 DNA is TGTGCCAGCAGCTTTTGGGGAGGGTCCTACGAGCAGTACTTC. Translating gives CASSFWGGSYEQYF.

The sample holds one count of this clone. The chain couples TRBV2 to TRBJ1-1; D gene unclear. CDR1 and CDR2 from the germline V gene are SNHLY and FYNNEI. The CDR3 sequence is 10 residues long. The V and J ends lost 9 bases and 2 bases respectively, with 4 bases between them. For the CDR3, the DNA is TGTGCCAGTTTAAACACTGAAGCTTTCTTT. Amino acid sequence: CASLNTEAFF.

In its sample, this clone was seen once. This specimen includes other DNA sequences encoding the same CDR3. V is TRBV5-1 and J is TRBJ2-3; 9 bases agree with TRBD1. From germline, CDR1 is SGHRS and CDR2 YFSETQ. With V trimmed by 4 bases and J by 3 bases, 3 bases remained unmatched. There are 14 residues in the CDR3. The CDR3 nucleotides read TGCGCCAGCAGCCGCGGACAGGGGACAGATACGCAGTATTTT. It translates to CASSRGQGTDTQYF.

The chain combines TRBV28 with TRBJ1-1, with 8 bases identical to TRBD1. Germline loops: CDR1 MDHEN, CDR2 SYDVKM. CDR3 length: 13 amino acids. The V and J ends lost 4 bases and 9 bases, in that order; junction bases with no gene match: 7. CDR3 coding DNA: TGTGCCAGCAGTTGGACAGGGAAAGAGAAAGCTTTCTTT. Protein: CASSWTGKEKAFF.

The chain links TRBV6-1 to TRBJ2-1, with 14 bases identical to TRBD2. In germline, CDR1 is MNHNS, CDR2 SASEGT. J was trimmed by 11 bases and V by 3 bases; bases with no gene match: 3. This CDR3 comprises 14 residues. CDR3 in DNA: TGTGCCAGCAGTGAGACTAGCGGGAGGGTACAGCAGTTCTTC. Translating gives CASSETSGRVQQFF.

The J gene is TRBJ2-1, the V gene TRBV5-5; 10 bases align to TRBD2. V was pared by 6 bases and J by 6 bases, with 9 bases of the junction left unmatched. Germline CDR1 and CDR2: SGHKS and YYEKEE (reference sequence). The CDR3 is made up of 15 amino acids. CDR3 amino acids: CASNRYSGGPNEQFF. Written as DNA, the CDR3 is TGTGCCAGCAACCGATATAGCGGGGGGCCCAATGAGCAGTTCTTC.

V gene TRBV16 combines with J gene TRBJ2-5; D is possibly TRBD2 (6 bases). Trimming stripped 1 base from V and 4 bases from J, with 16 bases between. The CDR3 contains 16 residues. Germline-derived CDR1 and CDR2 are KGHSY and FQNENV. DNA for the CDR3: TGTGCCAGCAGCCAATTTGAGCGCCCCGGGGGAGAGACCCAGTACTTC. This codes for CASSQFERPGGETQYF.

The chain carries TRBV5-5 and TRBJ2-7; 7 positions match TRBD1. Germline V lookup: CDR1 SGHKS, CDR2 YYEKEE (reference sequence). CDR3 length equals 18 residues. V shed 0 bases and J 4 bases; nucleotides not matched to a gene: 16. Written as DNA, the CDR3 is TGTGCCAGCAGCTTGGAACCTCCGGGGACAGTTAGGGCTTACGAGCAGTACTTC. Protein: CASSLEPPGTVRAYEQYF.

V and J are TRBV27 and TRBJ1-3, with D maybe TRBD1 (5 bases). With 0 bases removed from V and 4 bases from J, the gap between germline ends came to 10 bases. The length of the CDR3 is 15 residues. CDR1 is MNHEY and CDR2 is SMNVEV in the germline V gene (reference sequence). The CDR3: CASSLSGVAGNTIYF. CDR3 nucleotide sequence: TGTGCCAGCAGTTTATCAGGGGTGGCGGGAAACACCATATATTTT.

V is TRBV7-8 and J is TRBJ1-5; D is unresolved. The CDR3 extends over 16 amino acids. Germline assignment: CDR1 SGHVS and CDR2 FQNEAQ. Trimming stripped 4 bases from V and 3 bases from J, with 16 bases between. The CDR3: CASSSLPGGHNQPQHF. The CDR3 DNA reads TGTGCCAGCAGCTCCCTTCCTGGTGGGCACAATCAGCCCCAGCATTTT.